The 7 T cell receptor beta chains below were found in one sample sequenced in a study of regulatory T cells in long-lasting Graves disease. Noted time point: persistent/refractory GD, antithyroid drugs over 5 years with positive TRAb. Construction of the TCR library relied on RNA isolated from PBMCs. Investigators prepared the TCR beta libraries by applying iRepertoire HTBI primers and Arm-PCR of CDR3 regions. MiXCR, applied by TCRdb to the multiplex PCR reads, yields one record per CDR3 protein. The repertoire holds a few hundred thousand distinct CDR3 sequences, about 23% seen once, with less than 30% in the top ten. The sample consisted of peripheral blood mononuclear cells (PBMCs), taken when the disease was refractory, from a patient treated with antithyroid drugs. The source of these receptors is a woman aged 40 to 50 with Graves disease.

There are a few counts of this clonotype. This chain joins TRBV30 and TRBJ2-2, with D possibly being TRBD1 (6 bases). This CDR3 has 14 residues. From germline, CDR1 is GTSNPN and CDR2 SVGIG (reference sequence). The V end was cut by 1 base, the J end by 0 bases, with 6 bases between. The chain's CDR3 is CAWSGTANTGELFF. CDR3 DNA: TGTGCCTGGAGTGGGACAGCGAACACCGGGGAGCTGTTTTTT.

This clonotype was recorded only once. The rearrangement uses TRBV10-3 and TRBJ2-6, with D hard to call. The V end lost 3 bases, the J end lost 0 bases, and 6 bases lay between the germline ends. The CDR3 length is 15 residues. The V gene's germline CDR1 is ENHRY and CDR2 SYGVKD. CDR3 protein: CAISDKASGANVLTF. In nucleotides, the CDR3 is TGTGCCATCAGTGATAAGGCCTCTGGGGCCAACGTCCTGACTTTC.

This clonotype has ten or more counts. DNA of the CDR3: TGTGCCAGCAGCCTACGGGCTAATCAGCCCCAGCATTTT. Translated, it gives CASSLRANQPQHF. This chain uses TRBV28 with TRBJ1-5; unclear D gene. V was pared by 6 bases and J by 4 bases, with 10 bases between. The CDR3 has 13 residues. Germline V gives CDR1 MDHEN, CDR2 SYDVKM. The entire variable domain, with the rest obtained from reference TRBV28 and TRBJ1-5, is as follows: DVKVTQSSRYLVKRTGEKVFLECVQDMDHENMFWYRQDPGLGLRLIYFSYDVKMKEKGDIPEGYSVSREKKERFSLILESASTNQTSMYLCASSLRANQPQHFGDGTRLSIL.

In the case of this clonotype: Possible read error: a much larger clone is one base away. As DNA, the CDR3 is TGTGCCGGCAGTGACCTGACTTACTGGCCCCAGCATTTT. Encoded protein: CAGSDLTYWPQHF. The J gene is TRBJ1-5, the V gene TRBV12-3 or TRBV12-4; D remains ambiguous. CDR3 length equals 13 residues.

This clonotype has a count of ten or more. This sequence joins TRBV28 and TRBJ1-6; no clear D. The CDR3 consists of 13 residues. Germline CDR1 is MDHEN and CDR2 is SYDVKM. Between the trimmed V and J ends, which lost 1 base and 10 bases, there was a span of 8 bases. This chain's CDR3 is CASSLYGPSPLHF. CDR3 DNA: TGTGCCAGCAGTTTATACGGACCCTCACCCCTCCACTTT.

The chain recombines TRBV10-3 with TRBJ1-1; D might be TRBD1 (6 bases). CDR1 ENHRY and CDR2 SYGVKD come from the germline V gene. The V and J ends lost 4 bases and 1 base respectively, with 13 bases between them. This CDR3 has 15 amino acids. CDR3 region: CAISGRGARNTEAFF. CDR3 bases: TGTGCCATCAGTGGGCGGGGGGCCAGGAACACTGAAGCTTTCTTT.

CDR3 in amino acids: CASSQVGAYEQYF. Written as DNA, the CDR3 is TGTGCCAGCAGCCAAGTAGGAGCCTACGAGCAGTACTTC. The rearrangement links TRBV7-9 to TRBJ2-7; D gene unclear. V shed 5 bases and J shed 2 bases, with 10 bases lying between them. This CDR3 has 13 amino acids. The germline CDR1 and CDR2 sequences are SEHNR and FQNEAQ (reference sequence).